This TCR beta chain was identified in a study of blood T cell repertoires in COVID-19. Study summary: The origin of the acute and convalescent COVID-19 samples was the United States, Italy and Spain. In each case, the material was cDNA or gDNA derived from T cells, B-cell-depleted T cells, or PBMCs.

Original data processing: Amplification with reference gene primers provided the estimates of nucleated cell counts. The repertoire was sequenced with immunoSEQ multiplex PCR; TCRdb's copy has only in-frame clones and lacks some. That table furnishes V, J and clone size, whereas the DNA furnished D and trimming. There are about 160,000 clones in the sample; about 77% occur only once, and approximately 15% lies in the top ten. This CDR3 has 13 amino acids. V lost 1 base and J lost 3, with 4 bases in between. Germline V CDR1 and CDR2: LGHDT, YNNKEL (reference sequence). The V and J genes are TRBV3-1 (or the pseudogene TRBV3-2) and TRBJ1-5; unclear D gene. The clonotype comes from a woman of 80 years or more with acute or convalescent COVID-19. Specimen: peripheral blood. CDR3 coding DNA: TGTGCCAGCAGCCAAGGTCTCAATCAGCCCCAGCATTTT. This gives the protein CASSQGLNQPQHF.